This T cell receptor (beta chain) appears in the sequencing data of a study of cytomegalovirus exposure and HLA in healthy donors. Notes on this clone: No antigen is known for it.

It was with 60 Vbeta and 13 Jbeta primers that the PCR ran. Using immunoSEQ multiplex PCR, the repertoire was profiled, and TCRdb retains in-frame clones only, with some absent. The sample records over 30,000 clones, 65% being singletons. Study-level points and caveats: The likely explanation for a cluster of highly shared sequence variants was sequencing artifact. Most observed TCR sequences were rare, whereas some public TCRs were detected in many donors. In an earlier analysis, about 87% or about 30%: the productive usage of most TCR beta V segments.

As for the donors, each was a healthy bone marrow donor. The V and J ends lost 4 bases and 1 base respectively, with 13 bases between them. Germline-derived CDR1 and CDR2 are GTSNPN and SVGIG (reference sequence). There are 14 residues in the CDR3. The receptor comes from a man over 45 in good health and CMV-seropositive. The chain carries TRBV30 and TRBJ1-1, with D tentatively TRBD1 (5 bases). Sequenced input: PBMCs. The CDR3 nucleotides read TGTGCCTGGACCAGGCGGACATCGAACACTGAAGCTTTCTTT. As protein: CAWTRRTSNTEAFF.